Presented here are 19 T cell receptor beta chains from one specimen sequenced in a study of T cell clones after liver transplantation. Here immunoSEQ multiplex PCR was the method, and the copy in TCRdb shows in-frame clones only, minus some. Here the sample spans tens of thousands of clones, 70% to 75% being singletons. The sample was CD4+ T cells from blood, taken at the 22-month timepoint. The receptors were gathered from a human patient who received a liver transplant. Some T cells may be provided by the graft donor.

This clone has a handful of counts. V and J are TRBV29-1 and TRBJ1-5; maybe TRBD1 (6 bases). The CDR3 loop spans 13 amino acids. Germline V CDR1 and CDR2: SQVTM, ANQGSEA. The V end lost 2 bases, the J end lost 5 bases, and 10 bases lay between the germline ends. CDR3 in amino acids: CSVELSGDQPQHF. The CDR3 bases are TGCAGCGTTGAATTATCAGGGGATCAGCCCCAGCATTTT.

This clone was detected only a few times. The genes are TRBV2 and TRBJ1-6; D gene ambiguous. The V gene lost 3 bases and the J gene lost 7 bases, with 7 bases spanning the gap. The CDR3 covers 13 residues. Looked up from germline, CDR1 is SNHLY and CDR2 is FYNNEI. Written as DNA, the CDR3 is TGTGCCAGCAGTGATCAGTGGAATTCACCCCTCCACTTT. This encodes CASSDQWNSPLHF.

This clone occurred many times. This chain uses TRBV9 with TRBJ1-1, with D perhaps TRBD1 (5 bases). V lost 0 bases to trimming and J lost 0 bases, with 12 bases between them. This CDR3 contains 16 residues. Germline CDR1 and CDR2: SGDLS and YYNGEE. The CDR3 coding sequence is TGTGCCAGCAGCGTAGGGCAGGGCCTAGTGAACACTGAAGCTTTCTTT. Amino acids: CASSVGQGLVNTEAFF.

This clone has just one count. V and J are TRBV28 and TRBJ1-3; TRBD1 is a possible D gene (5 bases). With 2 bases removed from V and 2 bases from J, the gap between germline ends came to 13 bases. Germline CDR1 MDHEN, CDR2 SYDVKM. This CDR3 region has 16 residues. CDR3 bases: TGTGCCAGCAGTTTACGCGGCAGGGACGCTGGAAACACCATATATTTT. Protein sequence: CASSLRGRDAGNTIYF.

The sample holds one count of this clone. The genes are TRBV2 and TRBJ2-3, with 10 bases aligning to TRBD1. CDR3 length: 16 amino acids. V was pared by 3 bases and J by 0 bases, with 3 bases of the junction left unmatched. The V gene's germline CDR1 is SNHLY and CDR2 FYNNEI. CDR3: CASSEGTGASTDTQYF. Written as DNA, the CDR3 is TGTGCCAGCAGTGAGGGGACAGGGGCGAGCACAGATACGCAGTATTTT.

The count of this clone is one. The CDR3: CASSYLGLADNEQFF. The CDR3 DNA follows: TGTGCCAGCAGTTACTTAGGACTAGCGGACAATGAGCAGTTCTTC. This sequence joins TRBV6-5 and TRBJ2-1; 10 nucleotides match TRBD2. V shed 1 base, J shed 5 bases, and the junction held 2 bases outside the gene matches. This CDR3 spans 15 amino acids. The V gene's germline CDR1 is MNHEY and CDR2 SVGAGI.

This clone was counted many times. The chain links TRBV4-1 to TRBJ2-5; 8 bases fit TRBD1. V was clipped by 2 bases and J by 2 bases; unmatched bases: 7. Germline-derived CDR1 and CDR2 are MGHRA and YSYEKL. This CDR3 has 16 residues. CDR3 DNA sequence: TGCGCCAGCAGCCAAAACCAGGGGGCGTTGCAAGAGACCCAGTACTTC. Residues: CASSQNQGALQETQYF.

The chain recombines TRBV5-1 with TRBJ2-5, with D tentatively TRBD2 (5 bases). V was clipped by 4 bases and J by 4 bases, with 14 bases between them. The CDR3 runs 14 residues. CDR1 is SGHRS, CDR2 YFSETQ, per germline. As DNA, the CDR3 is TGCGCCAGCAGCCCGAGGGAGCCGGGAGAGACCCAGTACTTC. Translating it yields CASSPREPGETQYF. Together with reference TRBV5-1 and TRBJ2-5, the CDR3 gives the full variable domain: KAGVTQTPRYLIKTRGQQVTLSCSPISGHRSVSWYQQTPGQGLQFLFEYFSETQRNKGNFPGRFSGRQFSNSRSEMNVSTLELGDSALYLCASSPREPGETQYFGPGTRLLVL.

CDR3 DNA: TGTGCCAGCAGCCGGGGAGGGTCGAGAATCTACGAGCAGTACTTC. It encodes CASSRGGSRIYEQYF. The chain has TRBV5-6 and TRBJ2-7; 7 bases fit TRBD2. V shed 4 bases, J shed 3 bases, and the junction held 10 bases outside the gene matches. CDR1 and CDR2 from the germline V gene are SGHDT and YYEEEE. The CDR3 has 15 residues.

This clone was counted a few times. The chain joins TRBV4-1 to TRBJ1-5; D is ambiguous. Germline values: CDR1 MGHRA, CDR2 YSYEKL. CDR3 length equals 18 residues. The V end lost 2 bases, the J end lost 2 bases, and 19 bases lay between the germline ends. DNA for the CDR3: TGCGCCAGCAGCCAAAAGGGAGCTCCGCTTATGGGCAATCAGCCCCAGCATTTT. It translates to CASSQKGAPLMGNQPQHF.

This clone was seen a single time. The V call is TRBV11-2, the J call TRBJ1-6; D is possibly TRBD1 (5 bases). The length of the CDR3 is 14 residues. Trimming removed 5 bases from V and 7 bases from J, with 12 bases in between. CDR1 and CDR2 (germline): SGHAT, FQNNGV. In nucleotides, the CDR3 is TGTGCCAGCAGCCCCAGGGAGGGGAATTCACCCCTCCACTTT. Translating it yields CASSPREGNSPLHF.

The genes are TRBV23-1 and TRBJ1-6; a weak D match, TRBD1 (5 bases). TRBV23-1 is filed as an ORF, its function uncertain. The CDR3 loop spans 15 amino acids. Between the trimmed V and J ends, which lost 4 bases and 2 bases, there was a span of 9 bases. The CDR3 region has the DNA TGCGCCAGCAGTCCACAGGTTCCCTATAATTCACCCCTCCACTTT. It specifies CASSPQVPYNSPLHF.

V and J are TRBV6-5 and TRBJ1-4, with TRBD1 identical over 10 bases. Germline assignment: CDR1 MNHEY and CDR2 SVGAGI. This CDR3 has 15 residues. With 0 bases clipped from V and 8 bases from J, the junction kept 3 bases outside the gene matches. CDR3 amino acids: CASSYSGQGLEKLFF. CDR3 bases: TGTGCCAGCAGTTACTCGGGACAGGGGTTGGAAAAACTGTTTTTT.

This rearrangement joins TRBV4-2 to TRBJ1-4; 7 positions match TRBD1. The CDR3 contains 15 residues. Germline V gene sequence: CDR1 LGHNA, CDR2 YNFKEQ. Trimming cost V 1 base and J 6 bases; bases outside gene matches: 5. The CDR3: CASSQAGGEDEKLFF. The CDR3 bases are TGTGCCAGCAGCCAAGCAGGGGGGGAGGATGAAAAACTGTTTTTT.

V and J are TRBV4-1 and TRBJ2-1; a weak D match, TRBD2 (6 bases). In germline, CDR1 is MGHRA, CDR2 YSYEKL. Trimming removed 0 bases at V and 6 bases at J, with 21 bases between. This CDR3 spans 18 amino acids. The CDR3 DNA follows: TGCGCCAGCAGCCAAGATTCGGCTAGCGTTTTTCAACGCAATGAGCAGTTCTTC. Translated: CASSQDSASVFQRNEQFF.

This clone was detected a few times. The J gene is TRBJ2-7, the V gene TRBV7-3, with TRBD2 matching over 10 bases. Germline V gene sequence: CDR1 SGHTA, CDR2 FQGTGA. V shed 5 bases and J 5 bases; nucleotides not matched to a gene: 9. The CDR3 runs to 15 residues. The CDR3 sequence: CASSPRTSGFNEQYF. The CDR3 DNA reads TGTGCCAGCAGCCCGCGGACTAGCGGCTTCAACGAGCAGTACTTC. Combining the CDR3 with reference TRBV7-3 and TRBJ2-7 gives the whole variable domain GAGVSQTPSNKVTEKGKYVELRCDPISGHTALYWYRQSLGQGPEFLIYFQGTGAADDSGLPNDRFFAVRPEGSVSTLKIQRTERGDSAVYLCASSPRTSGFNEQYFGPGTRLTVT.

This clone was found a few times. V is TRBV28 and J is TRBJ2-7, with D maybe TRBD1 (5 bases). V lost 2 bases, J lost 1 base, and 12 bases lay in between. Germline CDR1 and CDR2: MDHEN and SYDVKM. The CDR3 contains 15 residues. CDR3 protein: CASSLIVTASYEQYF. In DNA form, the CDR3 reads TGTGCCAGCAGTTTAATTGTGACAGCATCCTACGAGCAGTACTTC.

This clone appeared a single time. The V and J genes are TRBV19 and TRBJ2-2; D may be TRBD1 (6 bases). Trimming removed 6 bases at V and 5 bases at J, with 7 bases between. This CDR3 is built from 12 residues. Germline lookup yields CDR1 LNHDA and CDR2 SQIVND (reference sequence). CDR3: CASSRGTGELFF. In DNA, the CDR3 is TGTGCCAGTAGCAGGGGTACCGGGGAGCTGTTTTTT.

This chain joins TRBV19 and TRBJ1-5; D uncertain. Germline V gene sequence: CDR1 LNHDA, CDR2 SQIVND (reference sequence). CDR3 length equals 13 residues. Trimming took off 5 bases at V and 5 bases at J, with 10 bases between the two ends. In DNA, the CDR3 is TGTGCCAGTAGTTCCCTGGCGGATCAGCCCCAGCATTTT. This codes for CASSSLADQPQHF. Supplemented by reference TRBV19 and TRBJ1-5, the full variable domain reads DGGITQSPKYLFRKEGQNVTLSCEQNLNHDAMYWYRQDPGQGLRLIYYSQIVNDFQKGDIAEGYSVSREKKESFPLTVTSAQKNPTAFYLCASSSLADQPQHFGDGTRLSIL.